The 14 T cell receptor beta chains reported below all come from one sample, sequenced in a study of T-cell memory formation after mild COVID-19. TCRdb independently ran MiXCR on the 5' RACE reads; one entry per CDR3 protein. This sample carries about 320,000 distinct CDR3 sequences, roughly an eighth of them seen once, and the ten largest clones take under 25%. Sequences were obtained from PBMCs or a T cell subset sorted from them (not recorded which). The origin of the receptors is a man aged 18 to 35 who had mild COVID-19 (a few samples of this study predate the infection). Cell type and time point are not known.

This rearrangement joins TRBV4-1 to TRBJ2-7; 7 nucleotides agree with TRBD2. Per the germline V gene, CDR1 is MGHRA and CDR2 is YSYEKL. The length of the CDR3 is 13 residues. With 8 bases clipped from V and 5 bases from J, the junction kept 9 bases outside the gene matches. CDR3 loop: CASAGEGRNEQYF. The CDR3 coding sequence is TGCGCCAGCGCCGGGGAGGGGAGGAACGAGCAGTACTTC.

This clonotype was recorded a few times. The chain employs TRBV7-2 and TRBJ1-1; D possibly corresponds to TRBD1 (6 bases). The CDR3 runs to 15 residues. Trimming cost V 3 bases and J 3 bases, with 14 bases left between them. Germline assignment: CDR1 SGHTA and CDR2 FQGNSA. CDR3 sequence: CASSLARGRDTEAFF. CDR3 DNA: TGTGCCAGCAGCTTGGCCAGGGGCAGGGACACTGAAGCTTTCTTT.

Ten or more counts support this clonotype. The chain combines TRBV5-1 with TRBJ1-6, with D possibly matching TRBD1 (5 bases). Trimming shortened V by 1 base and J by 5 bases, and 7 bases separated the two germline ends. This CDR3 has 14 residues. Germline V lookup: CDR1 SGHRS, CDR2 YFSETQ. The CDR3 nucleotides read TGCGCCAGCAGCTTGCAGGGCGATAATTCACCCCTCCACTTT. It translates to CASSLQGDNSPLHF.

This sequence joins TRBV20-1 and TRBJ2-7; 8 bases are shared with TRBD1. This CDR3 region has 14 residues. Germline V gives CDR1 DFQATT, CDR2 SNEGSKA (reference sequence). After removal of 5 bases from V and 0 bases from J, the junction contained 6 bases not matched to a gene. The CDR3 sequence is CSAWDRTDSYEQYV. In DNA form, the CDR3 reads TGCAGTGCTTGGGACAGGACCGACTCCTACGAGCAGTACGTC.

This clonotype came up a few times. The chain joins TRBV28 to TRBJ1-4; the match to TRBD1 covers 7 bases. This CDR3 contains 14 residues. V lost 4 bases to trimming and J lost 7 bases; unmatched junction nucleotides: 6. Germline V gives CDR1 MDHEN, CDR2 SYDVKM. CDR3 sequence: CASSSTGWGEKLFF. The CDR3, as DNA: TGTGCCAGCAGTTCGACAGGGTGGGGTGAAAAACTGTTTTTT.

The rearrangement links TRBV7-9 to TRBJ2-5; unclear D gene. Germline CDR1 and CDR2: SEHNR and FQNEAQ (reference sequence). The V gene lost 5 bases and the J gene lost 5 bases, with 15 bases spanning the gap. The CDR3 is 14 residues long. The CDR3, as DNA: TGTGCCAGCAGCCCCTCCGCGTTTGGGGAGACCCAGTACTTC. Protein product: CASSPSAFGETQYF. Full variable domain (rest looked up from reference TRBV7-9 and TRBJ2-5): DTGVSQNPRHKITKRGQNVTFRCDPISEHNRLYWYRQTLGQGPEFLTYFQNEAQLEKSRLLSDRFSAERPKGSFSTLEIQRTEQGDSAMYLCASSPSAFGETQYFGPGTRLLVL.

This clonotype was counted between two and nine times. The chain combines TRBV20-1 with TRBJ2-7, with 7 positions matching TRBD1. CDR3 length: 13 residues. Germline V CDR1 and CDR2: DFQATT, SNEGSKA (reference sequence). J gave up 2 bases and V 6 bases, and 7 bases lay outside the gene matches. In nucleotides, the CDR3 is TGCAGTGCGAGGGACAGATTACCCTACGAGCAGTACTTC. This encodes CSARDRLPYEQYF.

This clonotype was recorded at least ten times. The chain carries TRBV20-1 and TRBJ2-2, with 11 positions matching TRBD1. The CDR3 is 15 amino acids. Per germline, CDR1 DFQATT and CDR2 SNEGSKA (reference sequence). J lost 4 bases, V lost 6 bases, and 7 bases had no gene match. The CDR3 sequence: CSAPDRGRGTGELFF. DNA for the CDR3: TGCAGTGCCCCGGACAGGGGGCGAGGCACCGGGGAGCTGTTTTTT.

This clonotype was observed a handful of times. This chain connects TRBV2 to TRBJ2-7; D tentatively reads TRBD1 or TRBD2 (5 bases each). CDR3 length: 13 amino acids. Germline CDR1 SNHLY, CDR2 FYNNEI. Trimming removed 8 bases at V and 3 bases at J, with 14 bases between. CDR3 amino acids: CASGTGRLYEQYF. In nucleotides, the CDR3 is TGTGCCAGCGGGACGGGCCGGCTCTACGAGCAGTACTTC.

This clonotype was recorded a few times. The gene calls are TRBV11-2 and TRBJ2-1, with 7 bases lining up with TRBD1. V shed 1 base, J shed 3 bases, and the junction held 9 bases outside the gene matches. Germline V gene sequence: CDR1 SGHAT, CDR2 FQNNGV. This CDR3 comprises 17 residues. In DNA form, the CDR3 reads TGTGCCAGCAGCTTAGGGACGACAGGGTTTCTCTACAATGAGCAGTTCTTC. It specifies CASSLGTTGFLYNEQFF.

The rearrangement uses TRBV14 and TRBJ2-1; 7 bases are a match to TRBD1. CDR1 is SGHDN, CDR2 FVKESK, per germline. The junction had 17 bases not matched to a gene; V was cut back by 5 bases and J by 7 bases. CDR3 length: 17 residues. The CDR3 nucleotides are TGTGCCAGCAGCTGGCGTCCGACAGGGCTCGTGAGAAATGAGCAGTTCTTC. Amino acids: CASSWRPTGLVRNEQFF. Full variable domain (remainder filled in from reference TRBV14 and TRBJ2-1): EAGVTQFPSHSVIEKGQTVTLRCDPISGHDNLYWYRRVMGKEIKFLLHFVKESKQDESGMPNNRFLAERTGGTYSTLKVQPAELEDSGVYFCASSWRPTGLVRNEQFFGPGTRLTVL.

In the case of this clonotype: Germline and junction disagree at one end, which may indicate a read error. This chain connects TRBV11-1 to TRBJ2-1; no definite D call. The CDR3 spans 12 residues. Germline values: CDR1 SGHAT, CDR2 FQDESV (reference sequence). CDR3 DNA: TGTGCCAGCGCCTCGGCCTACAATGAGCAGCTCTTC. This gives the protein CASASAYNEQLF.

This clonotype was counted only a few times. The rearrangement uses TRBV6-1 and TRBJ2-3; D is unresolved. CDR3 size: 14 residues. Trimming cost V 1 base and J 2 bases, with 7 bases left between them. Germline V gene sequence: CDR1 MNHNS, CDR2 SASEGT. Here the CDR3 DNA reads TGTGCCAGCAGTGAAGGTATAACCACAGATACGCAGTATTTT. This codes for CASSEGITTDTQYF.

The rearrangement uses TRBV29-1 and TRBJ1-1; D is unresolved. The CDR3 covers 12 residues. Trimming shortened V by 1 base and J by 11 bases, and 14 bases separated the two germline ends. In germline, CDR1 is SQVTM, CDR2 ANQGSEA. This CDR3 is CSVEVIGQTAFF. The CDR3 region has the DNA TGCAGCGTTGAAGTCATAGGTCAGACGGCTTTCTTT.